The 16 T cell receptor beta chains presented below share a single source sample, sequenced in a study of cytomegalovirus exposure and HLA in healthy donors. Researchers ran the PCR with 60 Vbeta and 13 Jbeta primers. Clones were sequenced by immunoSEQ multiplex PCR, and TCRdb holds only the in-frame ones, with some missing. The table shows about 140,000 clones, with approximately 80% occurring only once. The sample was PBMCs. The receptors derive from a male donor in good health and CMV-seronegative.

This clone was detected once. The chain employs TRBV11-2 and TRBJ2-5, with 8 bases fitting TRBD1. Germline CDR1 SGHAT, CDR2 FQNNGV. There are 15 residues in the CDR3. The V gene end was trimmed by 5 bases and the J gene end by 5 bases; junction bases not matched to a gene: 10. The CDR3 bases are TGTGCCAGCAGCCCTCGACAGGGGTATTACGAGACCCAGTACTTC. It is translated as CASSPRQGYYETQYF.

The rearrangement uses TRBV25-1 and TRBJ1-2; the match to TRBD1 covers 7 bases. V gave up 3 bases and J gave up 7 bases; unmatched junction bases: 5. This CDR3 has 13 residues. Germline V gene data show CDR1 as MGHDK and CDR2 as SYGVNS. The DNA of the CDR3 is TGTGCCAGCAGTGAGACAGGGATGGGTGGCTACACCTTC. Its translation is CASSETGMGGYTF.

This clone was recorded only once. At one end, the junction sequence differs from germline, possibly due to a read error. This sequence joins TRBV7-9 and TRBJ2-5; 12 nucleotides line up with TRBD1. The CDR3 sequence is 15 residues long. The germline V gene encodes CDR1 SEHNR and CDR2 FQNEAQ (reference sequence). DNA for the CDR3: TGTGCCAGCAGCTACAGGGACAGGGGGCGAGAGGCCCAGTACTTC. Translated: CASSYRDRGREAQYF.

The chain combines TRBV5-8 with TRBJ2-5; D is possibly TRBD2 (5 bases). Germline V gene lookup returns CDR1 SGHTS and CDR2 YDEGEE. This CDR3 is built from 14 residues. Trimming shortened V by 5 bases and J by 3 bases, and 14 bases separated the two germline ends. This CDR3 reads CASSHGRDKETQYF. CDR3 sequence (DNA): TGTGCCAGCAGTCACGGACGGGATAAAGAGACCCAGTACTTC.

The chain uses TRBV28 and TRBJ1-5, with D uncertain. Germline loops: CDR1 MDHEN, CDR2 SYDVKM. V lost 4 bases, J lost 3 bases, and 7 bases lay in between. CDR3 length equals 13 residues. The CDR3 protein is CASSWSLNQPQHF. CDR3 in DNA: TGTGCCAGCAGTTGGAGTCTCAATCAGCCCCAGCATTTT.

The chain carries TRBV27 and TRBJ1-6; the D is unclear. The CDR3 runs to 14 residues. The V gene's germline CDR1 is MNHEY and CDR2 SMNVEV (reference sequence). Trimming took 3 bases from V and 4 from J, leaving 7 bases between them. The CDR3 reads CASSFGLYNSPLHF. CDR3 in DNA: TGTGCCAGCAGTTTTGGCCTTTATAATTCACCCCTCCACTTT.

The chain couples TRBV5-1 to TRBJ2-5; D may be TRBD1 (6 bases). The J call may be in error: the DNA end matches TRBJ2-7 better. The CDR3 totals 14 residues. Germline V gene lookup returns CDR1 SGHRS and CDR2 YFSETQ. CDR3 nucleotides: TGCGCCAGCAGCTCGGCAGGGGTGGCCTACGAGCAGTACTTC. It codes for CASSSAGVAYEQYF.

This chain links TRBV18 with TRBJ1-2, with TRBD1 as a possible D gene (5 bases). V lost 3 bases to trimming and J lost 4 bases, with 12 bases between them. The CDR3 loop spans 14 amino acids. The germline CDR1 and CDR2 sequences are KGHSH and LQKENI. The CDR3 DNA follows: TGTGCCAGCTCACCCGACAGAAGCCCCTATGGCTACACCTTC. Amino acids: CASSPDRSPYGYTF.

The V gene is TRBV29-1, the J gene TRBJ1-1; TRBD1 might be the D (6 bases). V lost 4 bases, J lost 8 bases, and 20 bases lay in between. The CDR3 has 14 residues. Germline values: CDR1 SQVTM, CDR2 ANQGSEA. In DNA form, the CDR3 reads TGCAGCGTTGGGTCGGCAGGGGCTCTTGGGGAAGCTTTCTTT. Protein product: CSVGSAGALGEAFF.

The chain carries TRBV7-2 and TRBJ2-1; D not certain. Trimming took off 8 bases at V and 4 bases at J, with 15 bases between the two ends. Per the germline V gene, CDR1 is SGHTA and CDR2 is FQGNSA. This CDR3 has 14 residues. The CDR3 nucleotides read TGTGCCAGCTGTGAACTGGGCCGTTACAATGAGCAGTTCTTC. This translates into CASCELGRYNEQFF.

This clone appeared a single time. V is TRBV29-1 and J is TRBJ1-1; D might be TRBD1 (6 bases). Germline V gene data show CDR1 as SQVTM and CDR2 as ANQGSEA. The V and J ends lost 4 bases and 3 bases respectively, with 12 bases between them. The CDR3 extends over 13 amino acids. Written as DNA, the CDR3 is TGCAGCGTTGTTCAGGGGTCGTACACTGAAGCTTTCTTT. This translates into CSVVQGSYTEAFF. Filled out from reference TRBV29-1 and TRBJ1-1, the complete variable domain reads SAVISQKPSRDICQRGTSLTIQCQVDSQVTMMFWYRQQPGQSLTLIATANQGSEATYESGFVIDKFPISRPNLTFSTLTVSNMSPEDSSIYLCSVVQGSYTEAFFGQGTRLTVV.

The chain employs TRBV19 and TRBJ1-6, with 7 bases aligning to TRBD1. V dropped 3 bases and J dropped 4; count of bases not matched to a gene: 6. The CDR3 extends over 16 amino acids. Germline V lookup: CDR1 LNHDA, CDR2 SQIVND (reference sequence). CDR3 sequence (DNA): TGTGCCAGTAGTATCAGGGGGGCTCCTTATAATTCACCCCTCCACTTT. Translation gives CASSIRGAPYNSPLHF.

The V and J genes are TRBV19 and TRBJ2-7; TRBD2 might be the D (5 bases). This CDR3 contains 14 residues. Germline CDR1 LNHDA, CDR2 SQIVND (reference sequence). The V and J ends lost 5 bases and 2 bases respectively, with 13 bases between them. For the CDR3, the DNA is TGTGCCAGTAGTCTTGACGGACTTCCCTACGAGCAGTACTTC. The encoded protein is CASSLDGLPYEQYF.

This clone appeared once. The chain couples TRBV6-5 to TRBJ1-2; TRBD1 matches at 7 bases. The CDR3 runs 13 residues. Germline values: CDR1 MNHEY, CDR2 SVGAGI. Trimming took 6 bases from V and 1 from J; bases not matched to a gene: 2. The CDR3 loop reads CASRTGNNYGYTF. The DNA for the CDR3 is TGTGCCAGCAGGACAGGGAATAACTATGGCTACACCTTC.

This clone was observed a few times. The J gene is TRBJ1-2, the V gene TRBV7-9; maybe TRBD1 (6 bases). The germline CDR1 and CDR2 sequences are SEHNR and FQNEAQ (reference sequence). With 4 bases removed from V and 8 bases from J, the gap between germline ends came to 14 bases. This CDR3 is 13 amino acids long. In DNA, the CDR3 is TGTGCCAGCAGCTCTTGGACAGAGGGAGGCTACACCTTC. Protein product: CASSSWTEGGYTF.

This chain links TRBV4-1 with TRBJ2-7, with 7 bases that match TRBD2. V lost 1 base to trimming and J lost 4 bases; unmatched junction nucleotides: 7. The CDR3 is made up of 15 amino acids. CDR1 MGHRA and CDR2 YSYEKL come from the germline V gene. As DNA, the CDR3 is TGCGCCAGCAGCCAAGGTAGCGGGCCTGTTTACGAGCAGTACTTC. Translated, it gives CASSQGSGPVYEQYF.